This T cell receptor beta chain stems from a study of T cell responses to AZD1222 COVID-19 vaccine. Study-level findings and limits: Two doses of AZD1222 preceded a rise in Spike-specific TCR breadth and depth. Dominant at 160-218 and 743-854, vaccine-associated CD4 TCRs also spanned spike. Reportedly, nearly half of unique spike TCRs recognized epitopes outside B.1.351/B.1.1.7 mutations.

Generated by immunoSEQ multiplex PCR, the TCRdb table keeps only in-frame clones and is missing some. The sample yields 30,000 to 35,000 clones, around 78% seen once. V was cut by 1 base and J by 6 bases, with 7 bases left in between. Germline V gene lookup returns CDR1 LNHNV and CDR2 YYDKDF (reference sequence). CDR3 length: 13 amino acids. Comment on this clone: Its antigen remains unidentified.

The chain employs TRBV15 and TRBJ1-5, with D hard to call. Source: peripheral blood, taken 28 days after the second AZD1222 dose. This receptor was taken from an adult who received the AZD1222 COVID-19 vaccine. The CDR3 DNA sequence: TGTGCCACCAGCAGAGTCACTCTTCAGCCCCAGCATTTT. It codes for CATSRVTLQPQHF.